This TCR beta chain was sequenced during a study of shared clonotypes between healthy human individuals. The wider study: The people who gave samples were a couple of women and three men aged 18 to 49.

Whole-study results and caveats: An effect of sequencing depth on clonotype sharing among donors was expected. In the sorted subsets, rarefaction showed sequencing was incomplete despite large depth.

Data came from immunoSEQ multiplex PCR; TCRdb stores just in-frame clones and leaves some out. This sample has about 510,000 clones, with 90% to 97% found just once. The donors were adults (healthy and HIV-negative) with no recent acute infections or vaccinations. On this clone: Its antigen is currently unknown.

The specimen was naive CD4+ T cells sorted from blood. The subset was: CD45RA+ positively selected. This receptor was taken from a young woman in good health.

The CDR3, as DNA: TGTGCCAGCAGCGGAGAGCGGGAGGGGAGCTCCTACGAGCAGTACTTC. It codes for CASSGEREGSSYEQYF. V and J are TRBV5-4 and TRBJ2-7; 10 bases map to TRBD2. The trim removed 4 bases at V and 0 bases at J, leaving 7 bases unmatched. Germline CDR1 is SGHNT and CDR2 is YYREEE (reference sequence). The CDR3 runs 16 residues.